This TCR beta chain stems from a study of OX40 agonist ivuxolimab in advanced cancers. Study-wide results and limits: Some patients who did not respond also had low normalized T-cell clonal expansion.

Samples of blood were obtained at baseline, on cycle 4 day 1, and on cycle 7 day 1. About this clone itself: What it binds is unknown.

Sequenced by immunoSEQ multiplex PCR; TCRdb stores in-frame clones only, minus some. The sample has about 33,000 clones, roughly 83% seen once. The CDR3 has 19 amino acids. This receptor was taken from an adult with an advanced solid tumor such as melanoma, head and neck, liver or kidney cancer. The chain links TRBV12-1 to TRBJ2-7; TRBD1 is the table's D call and was not checked against the DNA. TRBV12-1 is tagged as a pseudogene. The input for sequencing was CD4+ or CD8+ T cells sorted from blood, taken in a trial of the OX40 agonist ivuxolimab. CDR3: CASSFPPRETGTAFYEQYF. The CDR3 DNA sequence: TGTGCCAGCAGCTTCCCACCAAGAGAGACCGGGACAGCGTTTTACGAGCAGTACTTC.